This T cell receptor beta chain was captured in a study of T cell repertoires in cytomegalovirus infection. Study-wide results and caveats: HLA-C-restricted CMV-specific TCR beta clonotypes were dominant in the ex vivo response.

This clonotype turned up a few times. Antigen unknown. TCRdb used MiXCR to reprocess the reads, holding one entry per CDR3 protein. The table shows about 63,000 distinct CDR3 sequences, with just over 20% occurring only once. There are 14 residues in the CDR3. The V end lost 5 bases, the J end lost 5 bases, and 16 bases lay between the germline ends. CDR1 is SGHTA, CDR2 FQGNSA, per germline. The rearrangement uses TRBV7-2 and TRBJ2-7; D is possibly TRBD1 (6 bases). Sequences were derived from CD8+ T cells from cultured PBMCs, sampled from culture after CMV antigen stimulation. The clonotype comes from a human donor in good health (CMV status not recorded). Some clones in this sample may be carry-over from other donors' samples. The CDR3: CASSLAQGTHEQYF. The CDR3 region has the DNA TGTGCCAGCAGCCTTGCACAGGGTACCCACGAGCAGTACTTC.